Listed below are T cell receptor beta chains from one sample, sequenced in a study of response to subunit inactivated influenza vaccine. Via MiXCR, TCRdb re-called the RT-PCR reads, giving one row per CDR3 protein. This sample has around 190,000 distinct CDR3 sequences; around 14% occur once, and the top ten carry roughly 26%. Sequencing was performed on CD8+ T cells sorted from PBMCs, taken around 5 days after vaccination. Source of these receptors: a man aged 50-59 years who received an inactivated influenza vaccine. Each CDR3 is given with its conserved first and last residue. The D gene is left open where the match is weak. Not every row has a clone size; where given, it reads once, few, many or a size class.

d_call	clone_size	v_call	j_call	cdr3_nt	cdr3_aa
NA	NA	TRBV29-1	TRBJ2-2	TGCAGCGTTGACGGGGGTAGGGGCTCGGGCGGGGAGCTGTTTTTT	CSVDGGRGSGGELFF
TRBD2	few	TRBV29-1	TRBJ2-1	TGCAGCGTTATAGCGCCCCGGGGGGGGGAGCAGTTCTTC	CSVIAPRGGEQFF
TRBD1	NA	TRBV11-3	TRBJ2-7	TGTGCCAGCAGCGGAAACAGGGGGCCATACGAGCAGTACTTC	CASSGNRGPYEQYF
NA	few	TRBV7-2	TRBJ2-7	TGTGCCAGCAGCTTTTATCGGGCCCACTACGAGCAGTACTTC	CASSFYRAHYEQYF
TRBD2	few	TRBV5-1	TRBJ2-1	TGCGCCAGCAGCTTGTTTGAGATTCTAGCGGGAGGGTCTAATGAGCAGTTCTTC	CASSLFEILAGGSNEQFF
NA	NA	TRBV27	TRBJ2-3	TGTGCCAGCAGAGGAGTTGGCAGGGGGGGCACAGATACGCAGTATTTT	CASRGVGRGGTDTQYF
NA	NA	TRBV28	TRBJ1-5	TGTGCCAGCAGAACCCGGACCTATAGCAATCAGCCCCAGCATTTT	CASRTRTYSNQPQHF
NA	few	TRBV10-3	TRBJ1-2	TGTGCCATCAGTGAGTCGATTCCAGGGGTCCATGGCTACACCTTC	CAISESIPGVHGYTF
NA	NA	TRBV21-1	TRBJ2-2	TGTGCCAGCAGCTTTGGACTAGCGGGGGTCACCGGGGAGCTGTTTTTT	CASSFGLAGVTGELFF
TRBD1	NA	TRBV2	TRBJ2-7	TGTGCCAGCAGCCTCGGTTATGTCAGACAGGGGGGAACCTACGAGCAGTACTTC	CASSLGYVRQGGTYEQYF
NA	few	TRBV20-1	TRBJ2-7	TGCAGTGCTAGAGATGATTCGGGACATCGCTACGAGCAGTACTTC	CSARDDSGHRYEQYF
TRBD1	few	TRBV10-3	TRBJ1-4	TGTGCCATCAGTGAGGACGGGACAGCCGCAACTAATGAAAAACTGTTTTTT	CAISEDGTAATNEKLFF
NA	NA	TRBV4-3	TRBJ2-7	TGCGCCAGCAGCCCTGTATCGTACGGATCGAGTAACGAGCAGTACTTC	CASSPVSYGSSNEQYF
NA	few	TRBV10-3	TRBJ2-7	TGTGCCATCAGTGCTCCGGATGCAGAGCACGAGCAGTACTTC	CAISAPDAEHEQYF
NA	NA	TRBV7-9	TRBJ2-1	TGTGCCAGCAGCTTAGGTCCATGGCCCGATGAGCAGTTCTTC	CASSLGPWPDEQFF
NA	few	TRBV15	TRBJ2-1	TGTGCCACCAGCAGGCTTCACAATGAGCAGTTCTTC	CATSRLHNEQFF
NA	few	TRBV28	TRBJ1-1	TGTGCCAGCAGTTACAGGGAGGGGGCTGAAGCTTTCTTT	CASSYREGAEAFF
NA	few	TRBV7-2	TRBJ2-7	TGTGCCAGCAGCCCGATTCTGGGCACCTACGAGCAGTACTTC	CASSPILGTYEQYF
NA	NA	TRBV4-3	TRBJ2-7	TGCGCCAGCAGCCAAGAAGCCATGGAAAGGGAGCAGTACTTC	CASSQEAMEREQYF
TRBD1	many	TRBV12-3/TRBV12-4	TRBJ2-3	TGTGCCAGCAGGGAGGGACAGGGGGCTGATACGCAGTATTTT	CASREGQGADTQYF
NA	few	TRBV10-2	TRBJ2-7	TGCGCCAGCAGTGAGTCTGGCAGGACACCGTACGAGCAGTACTTC	CASSESGRTPYEQYF
TRBD1	few	TRBV7-9	TRBJ1-2	TGTGCCAGCAGCTTTCCAACAGGGGGTGGTGGTGGCTACACCTTC	CASSFPTGGGGGYTF